This section outlines one T cell receptor (beta chain) sequence together with its context. Its cognate antigen is unknown. Profiled with immunoSEQ multiplex PCR; TCRdb holds only in-frame clones, not every one. The sample has some 57,000 clones, 84% seen once; the top ten hold 1.2%. This sample was taken from a study of OX40 agonist ivuxolimab in advanced cancers. Sampling of blood occurred at baseline, cycle 4 day 1, and cycle 7 day 1. The germline gives CDR1 MDHEN, CDR2 SYDVKM. V lost 5 bases, J lost 2 bases, and 10 bases lay in between. The CDR3 has 14 residues. Study-level findings and limits: CD4+ and CD8+ blood T cells expanded clonally by week 6 at 0.1 to 3.0 mg/kg. At 0.1-3.0 mg/kg, partial responders had clonal expansion among the lowest observed. Expanded clones tended on average to be more numerous among CD8+ T cells than CD4+.

This chain joins TRBV28 and TRBJ1-5; unclear D gene. The sequence was obtained from an adult with an advanced solid tumor such as melanoma, head and neck, liver or kidney cancer. The sequences come from CD4+ or CD8+ T cells sorted from blood, collected in a trial of the OX40 agonist ivuxolimab. The DNA of the CDR3 is TGTGCCAGCAGTCCCCACAGTCGCAATCAGCCCCAGCATTTT. This codes for CASSPHSRNQPQHF.